This TCR beta chain stems from a study of T cells of healthy individuals. The CDR3 is 14 residues long. Germline values: CDR1 ENHRY, CDR2 SYGVKD. Trimming cost V 4 bases and J 3 bases; bases outside gene matches: 5. MiXCR was run by TCRdb on the 5' RACE reads, yielding one entry per CDR3 protein. There are 60,000 to 80,000 distinct CDR3 sequences in the sample; 15% to 20% occur only once, and approximately 4.7% lies in the top ten. The V call is TRBV10-3, the J call TRBJ2-7; 8 bases fit TRBD1. The TCR sequence derives from a human donor in good health. DNA of the CDR3: TGTGCCATCAGTGCGACAGGGGTGAACTACGAGCAGTACTTC. This codes for CAISATGVNYEQYF.